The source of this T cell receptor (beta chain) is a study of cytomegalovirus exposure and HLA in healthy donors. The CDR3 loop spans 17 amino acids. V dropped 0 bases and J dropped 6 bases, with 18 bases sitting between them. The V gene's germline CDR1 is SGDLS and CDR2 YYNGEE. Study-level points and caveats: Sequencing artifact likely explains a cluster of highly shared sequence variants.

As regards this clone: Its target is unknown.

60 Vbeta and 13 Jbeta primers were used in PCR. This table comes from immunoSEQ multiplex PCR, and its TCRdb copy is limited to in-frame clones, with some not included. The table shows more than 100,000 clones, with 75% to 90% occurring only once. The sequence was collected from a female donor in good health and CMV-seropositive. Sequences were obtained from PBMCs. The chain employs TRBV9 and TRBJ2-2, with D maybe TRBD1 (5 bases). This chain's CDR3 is CASSVGGERRRAGELFF. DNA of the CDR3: TGTGCCAGCAGCGTAGGGGGTGAACGCCGCAGGGCCGGGGAGCTGTTTTTT.